These 22 T cell receptor beta chains share one sample of origin, sequenced in a study of T-cell memory formation after mild COVID-19. Via MiXCR, TCRdb re-called the 5' RACE reads, giving one row per CDR3 protein. Of 450,000 to 700,000 distinct CDR3 sequences in the sample, about a sixth are singletons; the top ten hold more than 10%. Material: PBMCs or a T cell subset sorted from them (not recorded which). All receptors derive from an adult woman who had mild COVID-19 (a few samples of this study predate the infection). Cell type and time point are not known.

This clonotype was detected only a few times. The J gene is TRBJ1-5, the V gene TRBV12-3 or TRBV12-4; D perhaps matches TRBD1 (6 bases). The CDR3 has 15 residues. The V and J ends lost 6 bases and 0 bases respectively, with 12 bases between them. CDR3 sequence reads: CASSKSRGSNQPQHF. CDR3 DNA sequence: TGTGCCAGCAGCAAAAGCAGGGGTAGCAATCAGCCCCAGCATTTT.

This clonotype was observed many times. The CDR3 spells CASSPRTGGNNSPLHF. The CDR3 DNA follows: TGTGCCAGCAGCCCGAGGACAGGGGGAAATAATTCACCCCTCCACTTT. The chain is built from TRBV9 and TRBJ1-6, with 10 positions matching TRBD1. CDR1 is SGDLS and CDR2 is YYNGEE in the germline V gene. After removal of 4 bases from V and 5 bases from J, the junction contained 6 bases not matched to a gene. The CDR3 extends over 16 amino acids. The entire variable domain, with the rest obtained from reference TRBV9 and TRBJ1-6, is as follows: DSGVTQTPKHLITATGQRVTLRCSPRSGDLSVYWYQQSLDQGLQFLIQYYNGEERAKGNILERFSAQQFPDLHSELNLSSLELGDSALYFCASSPRTGGNNSPLHFGNGTRLTVT.

The chain joins TRBV5-1 to TRBJ2-7; 13 bases fit TRBD2. Germline V gene sequence: CDR1 SGHRS, CDR2 YFSETQ. The CDR3 covers 24 residues. V gave up 1 base and J gave up 3 bases; unmatched junction bases: 28. In DNA, the CDR3 is TGCGCCAGCAGCTTGTATGGGCAGAGGTATCGAAAGGAGGGGACTAGCGGGAACAACTACGAGCAGTACTTC. Protein product: CASSLYGQRYRKEGTSGNNYEQYF.

This clonotype was detected a few times. V and J are TRBV24-1 and TRBJ2-3, with a weak D call TRBD1 (7 bases). The CDR3 contains 16 residues. V was cut by 6 bases and J by 0 bases, with 15 bases left in between. Germline assignment: CDR1 KGHDR and CDR2 SFDVKD. CDR3: CATSPVRGASTDTQYF. The CDR3 DNA reads as TGTGCCACCAGTCCGGTCAGGGGGGCTAGCACAGATACGCAGTATTTT.

The chain has TRBV9 and TRBJ2-1; 10 nucleotides agree with TRBD1. The length of the CDR3 is 16 residues. V was clipped by 0 bases and J by 5 bases; unmatched bases: 5. Germline V lookup: CDR1 SGDLS, CDR2 YYNGEE. This chain's CDR3 is CASSVGGDRGDNEQFF. The CDR3 DNA reads as TGTGCCAGCAGCGTAGGAGGGGACAGGGGCGACAATGAGCAGTTCTTC.

This clonotype was counted between two and nine times. The CDR3 loop is CASSFTVWGPTSNEQFF. The CDR3 DNA follows: TGTGCCAGCAGTTTTACCGTCTGGGGGCCCACGTCCAATGAGCAGTTCTTC. The chain recombines TRBV7-2 with TRBJ2-1; possibly TRBD1 for D (6 bases). CDR3 length equals 17 residues. CDR1 is SGHTA and CDR2 is FQGNSA in the germline V gene. V was cut by 6 bases and J by 6 bases, with 24 bases left in between.

V gene TRBV19 combines with J gene TRBJ1-5; possible D gene TRBD1, 6 bases. The V gene's germline CDR1 is LNHDA and CDR2 SQIVND (reference sequence). The germline V and J ends were trimmed by 8 bases and 4 bases, with 12 bases remaining between them. CDR3 length equals 13 residues. The CDR3, as DNA: TGTGCCAGTGGGGGACACCTAAATCAGCCCCAGCATTTT. Translated: CASGGHLNQPQHF.

The rearrangement uses TRBV6-6 and TRBJ2-1; a possible D gene is TRBD2 (6 bases). The CDR3 loop spans 11 amino acids. V was trimmed by 7 bases and J by 8 bases, leaving 9 bases between them. CDR1 is MNHNY, CDR2 SVGAGI, per germline (reference sequence). For the CDR3, the DNA is TGTGCCAGCACTGGAGGGTATGAGCAGTTCTTC. Protein product: CASTGGYEQFF.

This clonotype occurred a few times. The chain has TRBV18 and TRBJ2-7, with D tentatively TRBD1 or TRBD2 (5 bases each). The germline CDR1 and CDR2 sequences are KGHSH and LQKENI. The CDR3 is made up of 15 amino acids. V was pared by 4 bases and J by 6 bases, with 19 bases between. CDR3 bases: TGTGCCAGCTCACGGCTAGGCCGGGAAGGGGCCGAGCAGTACTTC. This sequence encodes CASSRLGREGAEQYF.

This chain uses TRBV27 with TRBJ1-5; D is unresolved. There are 14 residues in the CDR3. Germline values: CDR1 MNHEY, CDR2 SMNVEV (reference sequence). The V and J ends lost 2 bases and 5 bases respectively, with 10 bases between them. The CDR3, as DNA: TGTGCCAGCAGTTTAGGCCGGACCTATCAGCCCCAGCATTTT. It codes for CASSLGRTYQPQHF.

This clonotype was counted only a few times. This sequence joins TRBV29-1 and TRBJ1-1, with TRBD1 as a possible D gene (6 bases). Germline CDR1 and CDR2: SQVTM and ANQGSEA. Trimming pared 5 bases from V and 1 base from J, leaving 17 bases between. The CDR3 runs 15 residues. The CDR3 DNA is TGCAGCGTTAGACAATTAGGGGGGAGGAACACTGAAGCTTTCTTT. Amino acids: CSVRQLGGRNTEAFF.

This chain joins TRBV10-3 and TRBJ2-7; 8 bases agree with TRBD2. Unmatched junction bases numbered 12, after V lost 7 bases and J lost 4 bases. There are 15 residues in the CDR3. Germline V CDR1 and CDR2: ENHRY, SYGVKD. The CDR3 protein is CAINDPEAGGYEQYF. CDR3 sequence (DNA): TGTGCCATCAACGACCCGGAGGCGGGAGGATACGAGCAGTACTTC.

This clonotype has only a few counts. The rearrangement joins TRBV27 to TRBJ2-6; D might be TRBD2 (7 bases). The CDR3 runs to 18 residues. Germline V gene data show CDR1 as MNHEY and CDR2 as SMNVEV (reference sequence). The germline V and J ends were trimmed by 3 bases and 1 base, with 16 bases remaining between them. CDR3 sequence reads: CASSFNREGLSGANVLTF. The CDR3, as DNA: TGTGCCAGCAGTTTTAACAGGGAGGGACTATCTGGGGCCAACGTCCTGACTTTC.

V and J are TRBV14 and TRBJ2-1, with 9 positions matching TRBD2. Germline V lookup: CDR1 SGHDN, CDR2 FVKESK. V lost 6 bases, J lost 12 bases, and 6 bases stayed unmatched. CDR3 length: 12 residues. The CDR3, as DNA: TGTGCCAGCAGTCTGAATAGCGGGAGGCAGTTCTTC. It specifies CASSLNSGRQFF.

The rearrangement joins TRBV5-1 to TRBJ1-6; D not certain. Germline V lookup: CDR1 SGHRS, CDR2 YFSETQ. Between the trimmed V and J ends, which lost 4 bases and 7 bases, there was a span of 9 bases. This CDR3 spans 13 amino acids. CDR3 amino acids: CASSADANSPLHF. The CDR3 nucleotides read TGCGCCAGCAGCGCGGACGCCAATTCACCCCTCCACTTT.

In this sample, this clonotype turned up a few times. J is TRBJ1-1 and V is TRBV2; D possibly corresponds to TRBD1 (5 bases). The germline V gene encodes CDR1 SNHLY and CDR2 FYNNEI. The CDR3 extends over 15 amino acids. The V end lost 2 bases, the J end lost 3 bases, and 13 bases lay between the germline ends. The CDR3 sequence is CASSELRGSHTEAFF. In nucleotides, the CDR3 is TGTGCCAGCAGTGAATTGCGGGGGAGCCACACTGAAGCTTTCTTT.

This chain joins TRBV29-1 and TRBJ2-1, with 7 bases matching TRBD1. Germline V gene lookup returns CDR1 SQVTM and CDR2 ANQGSEA. Trimming cost V 5 bases and J 7 bases; bases outside gene matches: 11. The CDR3 is 14 amino acids. CDR3 sequence reads: CSVINRGELNEQFF. The CDR3 DNA reads TGCAGCGTTATAAACAGGGGAGAATTAAATGAGCAGTTCTTC.

The rearrangement links TRBV7-3 to TRBJ1-1, with TRBD1 matching over 10 bases. This CDR3 is 17 amino acids long. V lost 0 bases to trimming and J lost 5 bases; unmatched junction nucleotides: 9. CDR1 is SGHTA and CDR2 is FQGTGA in the germline V gene. In DNA, the CDR3 is TGTGCCAGCAGCTTAACGGGAACGGGACAGGGGAGAACTGAAGCTTTCTTT. It translates to CASSLTGTGQGRTEAFF.

This clonotype was counted ten times or more. The chain combines TRBV10-3 with TRBJ1-1, with D hard to call. V was shortened by 0 bases and J by 1 base, with 6 bases between the two germline ends. CDR3 length equals 14 residues. Germline V lookup: CDR1 ENHRY, CDR2 SYGVKD. The CDR3 DNA sequence: TGTGCCATCAGTGAGTCGGGCGGGAACACTGAAGCTTTCTTT. Protein: CAISESGGNTEAFF.

CDR3 DNA: TGTGCCAGCAGCGTAGGACAGGGCACCGGCACTGAAGCTTTCTTT. The encoded protein is CASSVGQGTGTEAFF. The J gene is TRBJ1-1, the V gene TRBV7-8; 8 positions match TRBD1. Unmatched junction bases numbered 9, after V lost 5 bases and J lost 4 bases. This CDR3 comprises 15 residues. Germline lookup yields CDR1 SGHVS and CDR2 FQNEAQ.

This clonotype came up a few times. V usage is TRBV3-1 and J usage is TRBJ2-5; D could derive from TRBD1 or TRBD2 (7 bases each). V shed 3 bases and J shed 4 bases, with 15 bases lying between them. In germline, CDR1 is LGHDT, CDR2 YNNKEL (reference sequence). This CDR3 has 15 amino acids. The CDR3 spells CASSQGGGPVETQYF. CDR3 in DNA: TGTGCCAGCAGCCAGGGAGGGGGCCCGGTAGAGACCCAGTACTTC.

The V and J genes are TRBV4-1 and TRBJ2-7, with a tentative D call TRBD1 (6 bases). Trimming removed 2 bases from V and 3 bases from J, with 8 bases in between. Germline CDR1 and CDR2: MGHRA and YSYEKL. The CDR3 sequence is 13 residues long. The CDR3 nucleotides read TGCGCCAGCAGCCAAAGACAGGACTACGAGCAGTACTTC. Translating gives CASSQRQDYEQYF.